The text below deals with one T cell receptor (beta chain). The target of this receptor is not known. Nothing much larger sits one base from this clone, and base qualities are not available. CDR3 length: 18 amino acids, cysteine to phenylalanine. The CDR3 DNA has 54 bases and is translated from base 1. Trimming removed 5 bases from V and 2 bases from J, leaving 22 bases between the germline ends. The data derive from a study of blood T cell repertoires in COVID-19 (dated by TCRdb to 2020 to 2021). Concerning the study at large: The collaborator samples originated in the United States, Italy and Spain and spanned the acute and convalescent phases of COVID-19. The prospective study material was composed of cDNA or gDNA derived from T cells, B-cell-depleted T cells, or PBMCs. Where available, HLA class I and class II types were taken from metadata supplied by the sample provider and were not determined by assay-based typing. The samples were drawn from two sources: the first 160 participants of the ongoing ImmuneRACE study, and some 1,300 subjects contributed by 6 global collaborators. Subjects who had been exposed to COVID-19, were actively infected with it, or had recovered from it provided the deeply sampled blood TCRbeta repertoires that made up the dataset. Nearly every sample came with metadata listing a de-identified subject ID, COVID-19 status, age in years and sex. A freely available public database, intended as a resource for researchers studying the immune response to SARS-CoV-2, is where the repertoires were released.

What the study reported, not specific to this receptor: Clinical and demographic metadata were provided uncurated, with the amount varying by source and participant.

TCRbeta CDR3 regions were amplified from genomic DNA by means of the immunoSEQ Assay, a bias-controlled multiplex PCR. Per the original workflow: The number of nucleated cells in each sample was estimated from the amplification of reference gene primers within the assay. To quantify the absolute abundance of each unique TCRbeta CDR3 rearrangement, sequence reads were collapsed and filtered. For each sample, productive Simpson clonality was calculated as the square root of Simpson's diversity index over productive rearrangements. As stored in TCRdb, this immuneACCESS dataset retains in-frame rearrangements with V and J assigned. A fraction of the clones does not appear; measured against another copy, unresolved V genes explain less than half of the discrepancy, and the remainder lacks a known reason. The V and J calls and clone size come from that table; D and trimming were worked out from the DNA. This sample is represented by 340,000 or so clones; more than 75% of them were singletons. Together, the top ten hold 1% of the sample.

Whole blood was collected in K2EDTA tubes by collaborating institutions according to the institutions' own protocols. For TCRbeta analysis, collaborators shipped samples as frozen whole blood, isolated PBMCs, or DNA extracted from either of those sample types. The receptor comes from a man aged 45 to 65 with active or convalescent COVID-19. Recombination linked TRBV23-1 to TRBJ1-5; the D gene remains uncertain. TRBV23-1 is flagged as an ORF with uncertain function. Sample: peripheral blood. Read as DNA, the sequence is TGCGCCAGCAGTAGACTGAAATGGTTACAGCGGGGCAATCAGCCCCAGCATTTT. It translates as CASSRLKWLQRGNQPQHF.